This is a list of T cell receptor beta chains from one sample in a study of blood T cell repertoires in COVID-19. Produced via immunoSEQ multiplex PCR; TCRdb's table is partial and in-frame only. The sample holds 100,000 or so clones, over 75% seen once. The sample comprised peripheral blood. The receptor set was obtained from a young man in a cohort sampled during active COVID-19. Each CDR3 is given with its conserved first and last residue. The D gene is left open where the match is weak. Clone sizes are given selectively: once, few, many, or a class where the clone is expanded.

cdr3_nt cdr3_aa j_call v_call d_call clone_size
TGTGCCAGCTCACCCCAGGGGAATGAAAAACTGTTTTTT CASSPQGNEKLFF TRBJ1-4 TRBV18 - -
TGTGCCAGCAGTGCAGGACTGAGAGATCAAGAGACCCAGTACTTC CASSAGLRDQETQYF TRBJ2-5 TRBV6-4 - few
TGTGCCAGCAGGATAAGGGAGACCGGGGAGCTGTTTTTT CASRIRETGELFF TRBJ2-2 TRBV6-5 - -
TGTGCCAGCAGTCCAGATCGCATCCACCTCGAAGCTTTCTTT CASSPDRIHLEAFF TRBJ1-1 TRBV11-2 - -
TGTGCCTGGAGTTCCCCACAGGGGGTACACCGAGAAGCTTTCTTT CAWSSPQGVHREAFF TRBJ1-1 TRBV30 TRBD1 -
TGTGCCAGCAGCCAAGATCTAAACTTCGGGGTCACCTACGAGCAGTACTTC CASSQDLNFGVTYEQYF TRBJ2-7 TRBV3-1/TRBV3-2 - once
TGTGCCAGCAGATCAGGGGGCGCGGGGGGCTACACCTTC CASRSGGAGGYTF TRBJ1-2 TRBV9 TRBD1 -
TGTGCCAGCAGCCCAGTGACAGGGATGAGAGCCAAAAACATTCAGTACTTC CASSPVTGMRAKNIQYF TRBJ2-4 TRBV27 TRBD1 -
TGTGCCACCAGCAGAGTTGGTAGTCCCACAGATACGCAGTATTTT CATSRVGSPTDTQYF TRBJ2-3 TRBV15 - -
TGTGCCAGTAGTCACCCCGGGACAGTCAATGAGCAGTTCTTC CASSHPGTVNEQFF TRBJ2-1 TRBV19 TRBD1 -
TGTGCCAGCAGCTTAGCGCTTGAACAGGGGGCGCAATCTTTC CASSLALEQGAQSF TRBJ1-2 TRBV7-6 TRBD1 once
TGTGCCAGCACCCCCTCTTTCTTT CASTPSFF TRBJ1-1 TRBV7-9 - few
TGTGCCAGCAGTCGTACGGGGTTAGCGGTGGAATCCTACGAGCAGTACTTC CASSRTGLAVESYEQYF TRBJ2-7 TRBV6-6 - -
TGTGCCATCAGCATGGGGACACTAGGGACCGGGGAGCTGTTTTTT CAISMGTLGTGELFF TRBJ2-2 TRBV10-3 - once
TGTGCCAGCAGTCAGTGGGGACAGGGTATGAACACTGAAGCTTTCTTT CASSQWGQGMNTEAFF TRBJ1-1 TRBV28 TRBD1 -
TGTGCCAGCAGCCAGTTCGCGGGCGAGCAGTACTTC CASSQFAGEQYF TRBJ2-7 TRBV3-1/TRBV3-2 - -
TGTGCCAGCAGTGATGTGCACACGGGGGGCTACACCTTC CASSDVHTGGYTF TRBJ1-2 TRBV25-1 - -
TGTGCCAGTAGTATACTCTCGGACAGCCTAAACATTCAGTACTTC CASSILSDSLNIQYF TRBJ2-4 TRBV19 - -
TGTGCCAGCAGTGAAGCCGGTGTTCCGGGAGGCTACACCTTC CASSEAGVPGGYTF TRBJ1-2 TRBV2 - -
TGTGCCAGCTCACCAGGGCAGGCTACCTACGAGCAGTACTTC CASSPGQATYEQYF TRBJ2-7 TRBV18 - once
TGTGCCAGCAGCCCACCGACAGATCAGAACACCGGGGAGCTGTTTTTT CASSPPTDQNTGELFF TRBJ2-2 TRBV4-2 - -
TGTGCCAGCTCACCAGGGGGCGGTAATCAGCCCCAGCATTTT CASSPGGGNQPQHF TRBJ1-5 TRBV18 - -
TGTGCCAGCAGTTACTCGAGGGGGGGTGAAGCTTTCTTT CASSYSRGGEAFF TRBJ1-1 TRBV6-5 - -
TGTGCCAGCAGTTACCGGGGACTCTTGAACACTGAAGCTTTCTTT CASSYRGLLNTEAFF TRBJ1-1 TRBV6-2/TRBV6-3 - once
TGTGCCACCCATACTTCGGGACAGAACTACAATGAGCAGTTCTTC CATHTSGQNYNEQFF TRBJ2-1 TRBV10-3 TRBD1 -
TGTGCCAGCAGCGTACAGGGACCCTGGGGCGAAGCTTTCTTT CASSVQGPWGEAFF TRBJ1-1 TRBV6-5 - -
TGCGCCAGCAGCCACTCCTCGGGGGGGTTCGATACGCAGTATTTT CASSHSSGGFDTQYF TRBJ2-3 TRBV5-1 TRBD2 -
TGTGCAAGTCGCTTAGCGCCGGGACAGGGAAAACGATCGAACACCGGGGAGCTGTTTTTT CASRLAPGQGKRSNTGELFF TRBJ2-2 TRBV12-2 - -
TGTGCCAGCAGCCAAGAGGGACAGGGTGATGAAAAACTGTTTTTT CASSQEGQGDEKLFF TRBJ1-4 TRBV4-2 TRBD1 -
TGTGCCAGCAGCGTATCGGACAGGTGGTTCTCTGGGGCCAACGTCCTGACTTTC CASSVSDRWFSGANVLTF TRBJ2-6 TRBV9 TRBD1 -
TGCGCCAGCAGCCAAACGGAAACAGACACCGGGGAGCTGTTTTTT CASSQTETDTGELFF TRBJ2-2 TRBV4-1 - -
TGTGCCTGGAGTGAGGGACCACAGGGGCAGGGGCCCCAGCATTTT CAWSEGPQGQGPQHF TRBJ1-5 TRBV30 TRBD1 -
TGTGCCAGCAGCTGGGGACTCGCCACAGATACGCAGTATTTT CASSWGLATDTQYF TRBJ2-3 TRBV7-2 - -
TGTGCCAGCAGCCAAGATAACGGCCGACTTCCCGGGGAGCTGTTTTTT CASSQDNGRLPGELFF TRBJ2-2 TRBV14 - -
TGCGCCAGCAGCCTACCGCGGGGCCGAAACCCGCGGGGCTACGAGCAGTACTTC CASSLPRGRNPRGYEQYF TRBJ2-7 TRBV5-1 - -
TGTGCCAGCAGCACGGCCCGGGACAGAAGCTCCTACGAGCAGTACTTC CASSTARDRSSYEQYF TRBJ2-7 TRBV5-4 TRBD1 -
TGTGCCAGCAGCCCTGCCTTAGCGGGGACCCAAGAGACCCAGTACTTC CASSPALAGTQETQYF TRBJ2-5 TRBV7-9 TRBD2 -
TGCGCCAGCAGTCAGCCTGCCGAAGCGGGGGGCCGACTAGCAACCTCTAGTGAGACCCAGTACTTC CASSQPAEAGGRLATSSETQYF TRBJ2-5 TRBV23-1 TRBD2 -
TGTGCCAGCAGTGAAACAGGGGGCGCAACCCGGGAGCTGTTTTTT CASSETGGATRELFF TRBJ2-2 TRBV2 TRBD1 -
TGTGCCAGCAGTGAAGCGAGCGGGGGCCCCCAGGGTACGCAGTATTTT CASSEASGGPQGTQYF TRBJ2-3 TRBV25-1 TRBD2 -
TGTGCCACCAGTGATCCTCCTAACAATGAGCAGTTCTTC CATSDPPNNEQFF TRBJ2-1 TRBV24-1 - -
TGCGCCAGCAGCCCGGGACAAAGAAATTCACCCCTCCACTTT CASSPGQRNSPLHF TRBJ1-6 TRBV4-1 - -
TGTGCCACCAGCAGAGAGAGGGTTAATCAGCCCCAGCATTTT CATSRERVNQPQHF TRBJ1-5 TRBV15 - once
TGTGCCAGCAGCGCCGGACAGGGTCAAGGAGAGCAGTACTTC CASSAGQGQGEQYF TRBJ2-7 TRBV9 TRBD1 -
TGTGCCAGCAGTGAATCGGGGGGGCTGTACGAGCAGTACTTC CASSESGGLYEQYF TRBJ2-7 TRBV25-1 TRBD2 once
TGTGCCAGTAGCCTGAGCACAGATACGCAGTATTTT CASSLSTDTQYF TRBJ2-3 TRBV19 - few
TGTGCCAGCAGCTTGGGACTAGCGGGGGGGAACACAGATACGCAGTATTTT CASSLGLAGGNTDTQYF TRBJ2-3 TRBV5-6 TRBD2 -
TGTGCCATCGCGGGACAGGGCAATTCACCCCTCCACTTT CAIAGQGNSPLHF TRBJ1-6 TRBV10-3 TRBD1 -